One sample yielded the 26 T cell receptor beta chains listed below, sequenced in a study of graft-versus-host responses after intestinal transplantation. The antigens of these receptors remain unknown. The table came from immunoSEQ multiplex PCR; TCRdb's copy has only in-frame clones and leaves some out. The sample includes some 110,000 clones, about 90% seen only once; the top ten take approximately 0.88%. The material sequenced was unstimulated CD4+ T cells sorted from spleen or lymph node cells, taken before intestinal transplant. These receptors were collected from a human donor who received an intestinal transplant.

This rearrangement joins TRBV7-2 to TRBJ2-7; perhaps TRBD2 as D (5 bases). The CDR3 is made up of 14 amino acids. V was shortened by 5 bases and J by 2 bases, with 13 bases between the two germline ends. Per the germline V gene, CDR1 is SGHTA and CDR2 is FQGNSA. CDR3 sequence (DNA): TGTGCCAGCAGCCCCCCCGGGAATCCCTACGAGCAGTACTTC. This gives the protein CASSPPGNPYEQYF.

The V and J genes are TRBV7-9 and TRBJ2-1; 9 bases are a match to TRBD2. V was pared by 1 base and J by 8 bases, with 3 bases of the junction left unmatched. CDR3 size: 14 residues. The germline V gene encodes CDR1 SEHNR and CDR2 FQNEAQ (reference sequence). DNA of the CDR3: TGTGCCAGCAGCTTAGTTAGCGGGAGCGATGAGCAGTTCTTC. Protein product: CASSLVSGSDEQFF.

In its sample, this clone was seen a few times. The rearrangement links TRBV5-1 to TRBJ2-5, with a weak D call TRBD1 (5 bases). From germline, CDR1 is SGHRS and CDR2 YFSETQ. V lost 5 bases and J lost 4, with 21 bases in between. The CDR3 extends over 16 amino acids. This CDR3 reads CASSPQGARKGETQYF. CDR3 in DNA: TGCGCCAGCAGTCCCCAAGGGGCGCGTAAAGGAGAGACCCAGTACTTC.

The J gene is TRBJ2-3, the V gene TRBV2; 12 bases are shared with TRBD1. Trimming at V came to 7 bases and at J to 5 bases, leaving 4 bases not matched to a gene. This CDR3 is 14 amino acids long. The germline V gene has CDR1 SNHLY and CDR2 FYNNEI. CDR3 sequence (DNA): TGTGCCAGCAAGGGGACAGGGGGCGTAGATACGCAGTATTTT. This gives the protein CASKGTGGVDTQYF.

On this clone itself: This sample also contains other DNA sequences that code for the same CDR3. The chain combines TRBV9 with TRBJ2-7, with 10 bases fitting TRBD2. Germline values: CDR1 SGDLS, CDR2 YYNGEE. The CDR3 loop spans 13 amino acids. Trimming cost V 3 bases and J 3 bases; bases outside gene matches: 0. CDR3 loop: CASSGTSGYEQYF. The CDR3 region has the DNA TGTGCCAGCAGCGGGACTAGCGGCTACGAGCAGTACTTC.

This rearrangement joins TRBV7-6 to TRBJ1-1; weak D call: TRBD1 (6 bases). Per the germline V gene, CDR1 is SGHVS and CDR2 is FNYEAQ. The CDR3 has 16 residues. V was shortened by 0 bases and J by 5 bases, with 16 bases between the two germline ends. The CDR3 sequence: CASSLAGGGKGTEAFF. CDR3 sequence (DNA): TGTGCCAGCAGCTTAGCAGGGGGGGGAAAAGGGACTGAAGCTTTCTTT.

The chain combines TRBV9 with TRBJ2-1; TRBD2 aligns across 10 bases. Per the germline V gene, CDR1 is SGDLS and CDR2 is YYNGEE. The CDR3 has 17 amino acids. The trim removed 0 bases at V and 6 bases at J, leaving 9 bases unmatched. The CDR3 sequence is CASSVAVSGGAFNEQFF. DNA for the CDR3: TGTGCCAGCAGCGTAGCTGTGAGCGGGGGGGCCTTCAATGAGCAGTTCTTC.

Only one count was recorded for this clone. V and J are TRBV6-5 and TRBJ1-4; a weak D match, TRBD1 (6 bases). Germline V gene data show CDR1 as MNHEY and CDR2 as SVGAGI. The CDR3 extends over 14 amino acids. The V and J ends lost 4 bases and 8 bases respectively, with 14 bases between them. The CDR3 spells CASSSGRGREKLFF. As DNA, the CDR3 is TGTGCCAGCAGTTCCGGCAGGGGAAGGGAAAAACTGTTTTTT.

The genes are TRBV9 and TRBJ1-2, with 10 positions matching TRBD1. The junction had 1 base not matched to a gene; V was cut back by 3 bases and J by 2 bases. The CDR3 contains 14 residues. CDR1 SGDLS and CDR2 YYNGEE come from the germline V gene. CDR3 in amino acids: CASSEGQGNYGYTF. CDR3 bases: TGTGCCAGCAGCGAGGGACAGGGGAACTATGGCTACACCTTC. Using reference TRBV9 and TRBJ1-2 for the parts outside the CDR3, the full variable domain is DSGVTQTPKHLITATGQRVTLRCSPRSGDLSVYWYQQSLDQGLQFLIQYYNGEERAKGNILERFSAQQFPDLHSELNLSSLELGDSALYFCASSEGQGNYGYTFGSGTRLTVV.

J is TRBJ2-1 and V is TRBV7-2; tentatively, D is TRBD1 or TRBD2 (5 bases each). CDR3 size: 14 residues. From germline, CDR1 is SGHTA and CDR2 FQGNSA. Trimming took 1 base from V and 5 from J, leaving 9 bases between them. The CDR3 here is CASSLVGDHNEQFF. The CDR3 coding sequence is TGTGCCAGCAGCTTAGTAGGGGACCACAATGAGCAGTTCTTC. The entire variable domain, with the rest obtained from reference TRBV7-2 and TRBJ2-1, is as follows: GAGVSQSPSNKVTEKGKDVELRCDPISGHTALYWYRQSLGQGLEFLIYFQGNSAPDKSGLPSDRFSAERTGGSVSTLTIQRTQQEDSAVYLCASSLVGDHNEQFFGPGTRLTVL.

The chain is built from TRBV27 and TRBJ1-6; D possibly corresponds to TRBD1 (5 bases). Germline lookup yields CDR1 MNHEY and CDR2 SMNVEV (reference sequence). CDR3 length equals 15 residues. Between the trimmed V and J ends, which lost 5 bases and 10 bases, there was a span of 18 bases. CDR3 sequence reads: CASSPNRERGSPLHF. DNA for the CDR3: TGTGCCAGCAGTCCCAACCGGGAAAGGGGATCACCCCTCCACTTT.

The J gene is TRBJ1-1, the V gene TRBV29-1; D not resolved. The V and J ends lost 3 bases and 10 bases respectively, with 18 bases between them. This CDR3 comprises 13 residues. From germline, CDR1 is SQVTM and CDR2 ANQGSEA. The CDR3 DNA is TGCAGCGTTGAGTATCGGCAAACCAGTGGAGCTTTCTTT. Translating gives CSVEYRQTSGAFF.

This clone was picked up a small number of times. This may arise from a read error, as a much more abundant clone is one base away. Other nucleotide sequences from this sample produce the same CDR3. The rearrangement joins TRBV7-9 to TRBJ1-1; no reliable D call. The CDR3 loop spans 11 amino acids. The germline V gene encodes CDR1 SEHNR and CDR2 FQNEAQ (reference sequence). The V end was cut by 5 bases, the J end by 1 base, with 2 bases between. CDR3 loop: CASSQNTEAFF. The CDR3 DNA is TGTGCCAGCAGCCAGAACACTGAAGCTTTCTTT. Full variable domain (rest looked up from reference TRBV7-9 and TRBJ1-1): DTGVSQNPRHKITKRGQNVTFRCDPISEHNRLYWYRQTLGQGPEFLTYFQNEAQLEKSRLLSDRFSAERPKGSFSTLEIQRTEQGDSAMYLCASSQNTEAFFGQGTRLTVV.

This clone was observed a single time. The chain carries TRBV7-2 and TRBJ2-5; 7 bases match TRBD2. CDR1 and CDR2 (germline): SGHTA, FQGNSA. The CDR3 has 14 residues. V lost 5 bases, J lost 5 bases, and 8 bases stayed unmatched. DNA for the CDR3: TGTGCCAGCAGCGGGGGAGGGCGGCGGGAGACCCAGTACTTC. It translates to CASSGGGRRETQYF.

The chain couples TRBV10-3 to TRBJ1-1, with 7 nucleotides matching TRBD1. This CDR3 comprises 14 residues. After removal of 5 bases from V and 5 bases from J, the junction contained 8 bases not matched to a gene. Looked up from germline, CDR1 is ENHRY and CDR2 is SYGVKD. The CDR3 DNA reads as TGTGCCATCAGTTTTCAGGGGGTAGGGACTGAAGCTTTCTTT. It codes for CAISFQGVGTEAFF.

This chain uses TRBV7-2 with TRBJ1-2; a weak D match, TRBD1 (5 bases). Germline loops: CDR1 SGHTA, CDR2 FQGNSA. The V end lost 5 bases, the J end lost 4 bases, and 17 bases lay between the germline ends. The CDR3 extends over 15 amino acids. In DNA form, the CDR3 reads TGTGCCAGCAGCGCCTCCCGGGACGGCAGCTATGGCTACACCTTC. Translating it yields CASSASRDGSYGYTF.

CDR3 in amino acids: CASSSGGSGTDTQYF. The CDR3 nucleotides read TGTGCCAGCAGCAGCGGGGGATCGGGCACAGATACGCAGTATTTT. This chain links TRBV4-2 with TRBJ2-3; 8 positions match TRBD2. Germline lookup yields CDR1 LGHNA and CDR2 YNFKEQ. The V segment lost 5 bases and the J segment 1 base; nucleotides outside the gene matches: 5. The CDR3 contains 15 residues.

The count of this clone is one. The V gene is TRBV12-5, the J gene TRBJ2-7; 8 bases map to TRBD2. This CDR3 has 12 amino acids. CDR1 is LGHNT and CDR2 is FRNRAP in the germline V gene. Germline trimming cut 1 base from V and 12 bases from J; bases unmatched to any gene: 5. The CDR3 region is CASGLGRLASYF. The CDR3 nucleotides are TGTGCTAGTGGTTTGGGGAGACTAGCGTCGTACTTC. Drawing the rest from reference TRBV12-5 and TRBJ2-7, the complete variable domain is DARVTQTPRHKVTEMGQEVTMRCQPILGHNTVFWYRQTMMQGLELLAYFRNRAPLDDSGMPKDRFSAEMPDATLATLKIQPSEPRDSAVYFCASGLGRLASYFGPGTRLTVT.

The rearrangement uses TRBV7-2 and TRBJ2-1, with TRBD2 as a possible D gene (5 bases). In germline, CDR1 is SGHTA, CDR2 FQGNSA. V was shortened by 5 bases and J by 15 bases, with 26 bases between the two germline ends. The CDR3 has 15 amino acids. CDR3 sequence: CASSPRVGVGVGWFF. The CDR3 region has the DNA TGTGCCAGCAGCCCGAGAGTGGGAGTGGGTGTCGGCTGGTTCTTC.

The chain recombines TRBV5-1 with TRBJ2-5, with 12 nucleotides matching TRBD2. Germline trimming cut 0 bases from V and 5 bases from J; bases unmatched to any gene: 5. The germline V gene encodes CDR1 SGHRS and CDR2 YFSETQ. The CDR3 totals 16 residues. The CDR3 here is CASSLVSSGREETQYF. For the CDR3, the DNA is TGCGCCAGCAGCTTGGTTTCTAGCGGGAGGGAGGAGACCCAGTACTTC.

This clone was observed once. The chain couples TRBV5-1 to TRBJ1-3; D not resolved. Germline lookup yields CDR1 SGHRS and CDR2 YFSETQ. V was shortened by 0 bases and J by 0 bases, with 7 bases between the two germline ends. This CDR3 contains 15 residues. CDR3 sequence reads: CASSLELPSGNTIYF. The CDR3 DNA follows: TGCGCCAGCAGCTTGGAACTCCCCTCTGGAAACACCATATATTTT.

CDR3 in amino acids: CASSLGTAPDTQYF. DNA of the CDR3: TGTGCCAGCAGCTTAGGGACAGCCCCAGATACGCAGTATTTT. The chain links TRBV7-6 to TRBJ2-3, with a tentative D call TRBD1 (6 bases). The germline gives CDR1 SGHVS, CDR2 FNYEAQ. V was trimmed by 1 base and J by 4 bases, leaving 9 bases between them. CDR3 length equals 14 residues.

The chain combines TRBV6-1 with TRBJ1-2; D possibly corresponds to TRBD1 (6 bases). The CDR3 runs to 13 residues. From germline, CDR1 is MNHNS and CDR2 SASEGT. V was pared by 5 bases and J by 5 bases, with 12 bases between. The CDR3 coding sequence is TGTGCCAGCAGTTCCTTAACAGGGTATGGCTACACCTTC. Residues: CASSSLTGYGYTF.

This sequence joins TRBV10-2 and TRBJ2-1; tentative D call: TRBD2 (6 bases). This CDR3 is built from 14 residues. Germline-derived CDR1 and CDR2 are WSHSY and SAAADI. V gave up 2 bases and J gave up 6 bases, with 11 bases separating them. In nucleotides, the CDR3 is TGCGCCAGCAGTGAGGACCCCGGGGGCAATGAGCAGTTCTTC. This translates into CASSEDPGGNEQFF.

This clone was detected only once. J is TRBJ2-1 and V is TRBV14; 9 bases align to TRBD2. The V segment lost 4 bases and the J segment 9 bases; nucleotides outside the gene matches: 10. This CDR3 has 15 amino acids. Looked up from germline, CDR1 is SGHDN and CDR2 is FVKESK. CDR3 in amino acids: CASSPWVAGVGEQFF. For the CDR3, the DNA is TGTGCCAGCAGCCCTTGGGTAGCGGGGGTGGGTGAGCAGTTCTTC.

This clone was recorded only once. The rearrangement links TRBV5-1 to TRBJ2-3, with D unclear. Germline-derived CDR1 and CDR2 are SGHRS and YFSETQ. V dropped 0 bases and J dropped 4 bases, with 9 bases sitting between them. The CDR3 covers 14 residues. CDR3 region: CASSLGSPSDTQYF. In DNA form, the CDR3 reads TGCGCCAGCAGCTTGGGATCGCCGTCAGATACGCAGTATTTT.